This T cell receptor beta chain was retrieved from a study of shared clonotypes between healthy human individuals. Naive CD8 isolation took CD45RO-negative cells positively selected for CCR7 and excluded terminally differentiated effector memory CD45RA+ cells. CDR1 and CDR2 from the germline V gene are SGHAT and FQNNGV. CDR3 size: 16 residues. V lost 0 bases to trimming and J lost 0 bases, with 11 bases between them. Data came from immunoSEQ multiplex PCR; TCRdb stores just in-frame clones and leaves some out. The sample has about 1.9 million clones; over 85% are singletons. The receptor was isolated from a man in his late teens or twenties in good health. Some clones in this sample may be carry-over from other donors' samples. The V and J genes are TRBV11-2 and TRBJ1-1; possibly TRBD1 for D (5 bases). The sample taken for sequencing was naive CD8+ T cells from PBMCs. DNA of the CDR3: TGTGCCAGCAGCTTAGAATATGGGGGGATGAACACTGAAGCTTTCTTT. It yields the protein CASSLEYGGMNTEAFF. The whole variable domain, remainder taken from reference TRBV11-2 and TRBJ1-1, is EAGVAQSPRYKIIEKRQSVAFWCNPISGHATLYWYQQILGQGPKLLIQFQNNGVVDDSQLPKDRFSAERLKGVDSTLKIQPAKLEDSAVYLCASSLEYGGMNTEAFFGQGTRLTVV.